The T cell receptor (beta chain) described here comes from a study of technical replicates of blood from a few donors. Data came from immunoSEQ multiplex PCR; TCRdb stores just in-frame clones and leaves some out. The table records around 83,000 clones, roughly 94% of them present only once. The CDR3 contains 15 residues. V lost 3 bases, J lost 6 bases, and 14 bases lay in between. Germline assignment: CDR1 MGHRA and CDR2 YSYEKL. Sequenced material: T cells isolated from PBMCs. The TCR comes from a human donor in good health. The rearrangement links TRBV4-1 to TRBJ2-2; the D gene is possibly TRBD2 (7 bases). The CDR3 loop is CASSHEGGRAGELFF. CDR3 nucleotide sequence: TGCGCCAGCAGCCACGAGGGGGGGCGCGCCGGGGAGCTGTTTTTT.